These 18 T cell receptor beta chains were sequenced from one sample in a study of Ad26.COV2.S vaccination and SARS-CoV-2 variants. Sequenced by immunoSEQ multiplex PCR; TCRdb stores in-frame clones only, minus some. The sample has around 450,000 clones; around 89% are singletons. This sample's treatment: over 15 received Ad26.COV2.S at low or high dose, single or two shots; about 5 received placebo; per-sample allocation not given. Specimen acquisition occurred on day 63 following the initial vaccine or placebo injection. The source material was peripheral blood, sampled in a trial of Ad26.COV2.S vaccine versus placebo. These receptors came from a person aged 18-60 years who received the Ad26.COV2.S COVID-19 vaccine or a placebo.

V is TRBV30 and J is TRBJ1-2, with 7 bases matching TRBD1. This CDR3 has 14 amino acids. With 1 base clipped from V and 4 bases from J, the junction kept 6 bases outside the gene matches. Germline lookup yields CDR1 GTSNPN and CDR2 SVGIG (reference sequence). For the CDR3, the DNA is TGTGCCTGGAGTGACCTCGCAGGGGGCTATGGCTACACCTTC. Protein: CAWSDLAGGYGYTF. Filled out from reference TRBV30 and TRBJ1-2, the complete variable domain reads SQTIHQWPATLVQPVGSPLSLECTVEGTSNPNLYWYRQAAGRGLQLLFYSVGIGQISSEVPQNLSASRPQDRQFILSSKKLLLSDSGFYLCAWSDLAGGYGYTFGSGTRLTVV.

V is TRBV2 and J is TRBJ2-7; no firm D call. Germline CDR1 reads SNHLY; CDR2 reads FYNNEI. The CDR3 extends over 13 amino acids. V lost 2 bases, J lost 3 bases, and 8 bases lay in between. The CDR3 DNA reads as TGTGCCAGCAGTGAATACCAGCACTACGAGCAGTACTTC. As protein: CASSEYQHYEQYF. Drawing the rest from reference TRBV2 and TRBJ2-7, the complete variable domain is EPEVTQTPSHQVTQMGQEVILRCVPISNHLYFYWYRQILGQKVEFLVSFYNNEISEKSEIFDDQFSVERPDGSNFTLKIRSTKLEDSAMYFCASSEYQHYEQYFGPGTRLTVT.

The CDR3 is CSASLTRGTQYF. The CDR3 coding sequence is TGCAGTGCTAGTCTGACCCGTGGGACCCAGTACTTC. The chain employs TRBV20-1 and TRBJ2-5, with D unresolved. Germline lookup yields CDR1 DFQATT and CDR2 SNEGSKA (reference sequence). The CDR3 is 12 residues long. Trimming stripped 3 bases from V and 7 bases from J, with 12 bases between.

This chain links TRBV7-2 with TRBJ2-2; TRBD1 or TRBD2 may be the D gene (6 bases each). The V and J ends lost 5 bases and 2 bases respectively, with 12 bases between them. The germline V gene has CDR1 SGHTA and CDR2 FQGNSA. The CDR3 is made up of 15 amino acids. The CDR3: CASSAKGGNTGELFF. The CDR3 DNA follows: TGTGCCAGCAGCGCCAAGGGGGGAAACACCGGGGAGCTGTTTTTT.

The V call is TRBV1, the J call TRBJ1-6. TRBV1 is a listed pseudogene. The CDR3 extends over 16 amino acids. The CDR3 DNA reads TGCACCCATGTCGGATGGCGTGTTGAGGAAAATTCACCCCTCCACTTT. Encoded protein: CTHVGWRVEENSPLHF.

The rearrangement links TRBV18 to TRBJ2-7; TRBD1 might be the D (6 bases). Deletions cut 2 bases from V and 5 bases from J, with 16 bases between. Germline assignment: CDR1 KGHSH and CDR2 LQKENI. The CDR3 loop spans 15 amino acids. CDR3 DNA sequence: TGTGCCAGCTCACCATCCGGGACACCAGGTCACGAGCAGTACTTC. Protein sequence: CASSPSGTPGHEQYF.

This clone appeared a single time. This chain links TRBV4-1 with TRBJ2-5; D remains ambiguous. V shed 0 bases and J shed 5 bases, with 10 bases lying between them. The CDR3 runs to 14 residues. Germline CDR1 is MGHRA and CDR2 is YSYEKL. The CDR3 protein is CASSQEGRRETQYF. Written as DNA, the CDR3 is TGCGCCAGCAGCCAAGAAGGTCGGCGGGAGACCCAGTACTTC.

This sequence joins TRBV7-9 and TRBJ2-7; D remains ambiguous. Trimming took 1 base from V and 5 from J, leaving 9 bases between them. Germline V gene lookup returns CDR1 SEHNR and CDR2 FQNEAQ (reference sequence). CDR3 length: 13 residues. CDR3 bases: TGTGCCAGCAGCTTAGTCGGTTTGCACGAGCAGTACTTC. Its translation: CASSLVGLHEQYF.

The chain carries TRBV29-1 and TRBJ2-1, with TRBD2 as a possible D gene (7 bases). The CDR3 has 16 amino acids. The ends were cut back, 6 bases at V and 4 bases at J, with 22 bases in the middle. The germline gives CDR1 SQVTM, CDR2 ANQGSEA. This CDR3 is CSVARGAGSPYNEQFF. In nucleotides, the CDR3 is TGCAGCGTCGCCCGGGGGGCAGGATCCCCTTACAATGAGCAGTTCTTC.

The chain joins TRBV9 to TRBJ2-3; 7 positions agree with TRBD2. This CDR3 is 14 amino acids long. CDR1 is SGDLS and CDR2 is YYNGEE in the germline V gene. Losses at the gene ends were 2 bases for V and 7 bases for J; bases not matched to a gene: 7. The CDR3 region is CASSVSASGNTQYF. DNA of the CDR3: TGTGCCAGCAGCGTCTCGGCTAGCGGTAATACGCAGTATTTT.

The V and J genes are TRBV9 and TRBJ2-3; 8 bases map to TRBD1. V gave up 2 bases and J gave up 11 bases; unmatched junction bases: 13. Germline V lookup: CDR1 SGDLS, CDR2 YYNGEE. CDR3 size: 15 residues. The CDR3 loop is CASSVSGQEDSRQYF. The CDR3, as DNA: TGTGCCAGCAGCGTTTCGGGACAGGAAGACAGTCGGCAGTATTTT.

The CDR3 region is CASSIRVAGDKGNEQFF. The CDR3 nucleotides read TGTGCCAGTAGTATCCGGGTAGCGGGGGACAAGGGGAATGAGCAGTTCTTC. The genes are TRBV19 and TRBJ2-1; 9 nucleotides match TRBD2. The CDR3 contains 17 residues. Germline V gene lookup returns CDR1 LNHDA and CDR2 SQIVND (reference sequence). The V gene end was trimmed by 3 bases and the J gene end by 7 bases; junction bases not matched to a gene: 13.

The J gene is TRBJ1-2, the V gene TRBV19; TRBD1 agrees at 10 bases. Per the germline V gene, CDR1 is LNHDA and CDR2 is SQIVND (reference sequence). The CDR3 loop spans 17 amino acids. V trimming: 7 bases; J trimming: 0 bases; junction bases outside the gene matches: 11. The CDR3 coding sequence is TGTGCCAGTACCGCGAGGGACAGGGGAAGGGCTAACTATGGCTACACCTTC. Encoded protein: CASTARDRGRANYGYTF.

This rearrangement joins TRBV28 to TRBJ1-5, with D perhaps matching TRBD1 (6 bases). Germline CDR1 reads MDHEN; CDR2 reads SYDVKM. The CDR3 consists of 15 residues. Trimming removed 1 base at V and 7 bases at J, with 14 bases between. CDR3 coding DNA: TGTGCCAGCAGTTTATTAGGGGGAAGTCACCAGCCCCAGCATTTT. It translates to CASSLLGGSHQPQHF. The complete variable domain, with remaining parts taken from reference TRBV28 and TRBJ1-5, reads DVKVTQSSRYLVKRTGEKVFLECVQDMDHENMFWYRQDPGLGLRLIYFSYDVKMKEKGDIPEGYSVSREKKERFSLILESASTNQTSMYLCASSLLGGSHQPQHFGDGTRLSIL.

This clone occurred a few times. The V and J genes are TRBV11-2 and TRBJ2-7, with unresolved D. The germline V gene has CDR1 SGHAT and CDR2 FQNNGV. The CDR3 extends over 11 amino acids. Trimming removed 3 bases from V and 9 bases from J, with 9 bases in between. CDR3 in amino acids: CASSFQLWQYF. In DNA form, the CDR3 reads TGTGCCAGCAGCTTTCAGCTATGGCAGTACTTC.

V and J are TRBV9 and TRBJ2-2; D unclear. V gave up 2 bases and J gave up 0 bases, with 8 bases separating them. The CDR3 runs to 15 residues. The germline V gene has CDR1 SGDLS and CDR2 YYNGEE. The CDR3 loop reads CASSVTSANTGELFF. CDR3 DNA: TGTGCCAGCAGCGTCACTTCCGCGAACACCGGGGAGCTGTTTTTT.

This clone has only a few counts. The chain uses TRBV28 and TRBJ1-2; the D is unclear. CDR3 length: 11 residues. Germline-derived CDR1 and CDR2 are MDHEN and SYDVKM. The V end was cut by 2 bases, the J end by 9 bases, with 7 bases between. CDR3: CASSLMESYTF. The CDR3 nucleotides read TGTGCCAGCAGTTTAATGGAAAGCTACACCTTC.

This sequence joins TRBV6-2 or TRBV6-3 and TRBJ1-6; D uncertain. The V gene lost 6 bases and the J gene lost 14 bases, with 11 bases spanning the gap. CDR1 MNHEY and CDR2 SVGEGT come from the germline V gene. The CDR3 is made up of 11 amino acids. The chain's CDR3 is CASSRVGSLHF. The CDR3 nucleotides are TGTGCCAGCAGCCGAGTTGGATCCCTCCACTTT.